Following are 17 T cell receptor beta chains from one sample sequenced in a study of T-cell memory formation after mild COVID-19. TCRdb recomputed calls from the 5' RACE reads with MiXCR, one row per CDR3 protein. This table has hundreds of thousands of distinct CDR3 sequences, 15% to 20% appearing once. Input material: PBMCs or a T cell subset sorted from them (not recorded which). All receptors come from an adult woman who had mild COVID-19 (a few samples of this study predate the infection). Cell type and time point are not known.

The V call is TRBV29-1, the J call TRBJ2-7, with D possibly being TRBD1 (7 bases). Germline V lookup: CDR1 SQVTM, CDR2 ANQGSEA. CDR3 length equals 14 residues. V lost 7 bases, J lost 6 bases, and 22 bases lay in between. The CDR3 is CSGWGQGGIGEQYF. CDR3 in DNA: TGCAGCGGCTGGGGGCAGGGGGGAATAGGCGAGCAGTACTTC.

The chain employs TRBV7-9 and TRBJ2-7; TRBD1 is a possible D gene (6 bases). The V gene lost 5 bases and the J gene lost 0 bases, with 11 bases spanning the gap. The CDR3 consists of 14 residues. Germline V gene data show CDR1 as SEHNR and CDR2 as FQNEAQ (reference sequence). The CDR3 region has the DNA TGTGCCAGCAGCCCAGGGGCCGTCTCCTACGAGCAGTACTTC. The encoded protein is CASSPGAVSYEQYF. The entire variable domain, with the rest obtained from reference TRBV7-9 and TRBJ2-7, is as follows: DTGVSQNPRHKITKRGQNVTFRCDPISEHNRLYWYRQTLGQGPEFLTYFQNEAQLEKSRLLSDRFSAERPKGSFSTLEIQRTEQGDSAMYLCASSPGAVSYEQYFGPGTRLTVT.

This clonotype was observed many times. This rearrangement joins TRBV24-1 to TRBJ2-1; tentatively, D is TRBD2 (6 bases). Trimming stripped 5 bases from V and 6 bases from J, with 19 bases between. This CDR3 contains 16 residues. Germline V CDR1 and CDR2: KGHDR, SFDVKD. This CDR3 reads CATSGPSVYGGNEQFF. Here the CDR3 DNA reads TGTGCCACCAGTGGCCCGAGTGTGTACGGGGGCAATGAGCAGTTCTTC.

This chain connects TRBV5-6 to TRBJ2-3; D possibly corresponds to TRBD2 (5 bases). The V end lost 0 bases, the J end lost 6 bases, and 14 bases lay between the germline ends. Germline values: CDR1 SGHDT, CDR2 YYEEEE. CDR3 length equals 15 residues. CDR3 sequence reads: CASSLDTPGGDTQYF. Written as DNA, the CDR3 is TGTGCCAGCAGCTTGGACACCCCCGGCGGGGATACGCAGTATTTT.

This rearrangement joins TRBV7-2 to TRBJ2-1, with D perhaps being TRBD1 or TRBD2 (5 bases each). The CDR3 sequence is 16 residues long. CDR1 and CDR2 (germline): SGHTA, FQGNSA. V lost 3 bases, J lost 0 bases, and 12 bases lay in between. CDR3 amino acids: CASSFGTESSYNEQFF. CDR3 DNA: TGTGCCAGCAGCTTTGGGACCGAGAGCTCCTACAATGAGCAGTTCTTC.

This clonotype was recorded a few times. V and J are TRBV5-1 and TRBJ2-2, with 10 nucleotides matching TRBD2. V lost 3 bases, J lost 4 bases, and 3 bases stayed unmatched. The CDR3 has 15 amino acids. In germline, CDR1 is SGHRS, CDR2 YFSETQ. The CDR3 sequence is CASSSLAGATGELFF. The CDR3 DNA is TGCGCCAGCAGCTCTCTAGCGGGGGCCACCGGGGAGCTGTTTTTT.

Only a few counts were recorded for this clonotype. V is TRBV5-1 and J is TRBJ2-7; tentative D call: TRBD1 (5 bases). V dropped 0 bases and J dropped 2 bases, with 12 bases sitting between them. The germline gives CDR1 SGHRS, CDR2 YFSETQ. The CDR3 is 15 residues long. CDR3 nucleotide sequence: TGCGCCAGCAGCTTGGCCTCCGACAGCACCTACGAGCAGTACTTC. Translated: CASSLASDSTYEQYF.

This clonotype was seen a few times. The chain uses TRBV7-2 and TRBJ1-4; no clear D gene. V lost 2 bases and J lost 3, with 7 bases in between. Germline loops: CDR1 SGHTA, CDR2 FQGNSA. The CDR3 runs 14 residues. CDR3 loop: CASSLQKANEKLFF. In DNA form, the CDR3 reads TGTGCCAGCAGCTTACAGAAGGCTAATGAAAAACTGTTTTTT.

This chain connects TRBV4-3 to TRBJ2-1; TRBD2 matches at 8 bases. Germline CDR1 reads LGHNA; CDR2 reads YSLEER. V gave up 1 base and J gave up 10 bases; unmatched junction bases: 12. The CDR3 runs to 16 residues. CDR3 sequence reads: CASSQGLAGGGIEQFF. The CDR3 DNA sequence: TGCGCCAGCAGCCAAGGGCTAGCCGGCGGGGGGATCGAGCAGTTCTTC.

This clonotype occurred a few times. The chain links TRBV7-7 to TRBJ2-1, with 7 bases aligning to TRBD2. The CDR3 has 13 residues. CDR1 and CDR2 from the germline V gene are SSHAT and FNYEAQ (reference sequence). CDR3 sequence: CASGPGLTNEQFF. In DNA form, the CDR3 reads TGTGCTAGCGGCCCGGGACTAACAAATGAGCAGTTCTTC.

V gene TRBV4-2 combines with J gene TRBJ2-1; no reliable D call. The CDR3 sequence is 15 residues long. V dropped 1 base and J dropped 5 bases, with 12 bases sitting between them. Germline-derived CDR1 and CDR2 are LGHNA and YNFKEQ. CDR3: CASSQVAANNNEQFF. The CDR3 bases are TGTGCCAGCAGCCAAGTGGCGGCAAATAACAATGAGCAGTTCTTC.

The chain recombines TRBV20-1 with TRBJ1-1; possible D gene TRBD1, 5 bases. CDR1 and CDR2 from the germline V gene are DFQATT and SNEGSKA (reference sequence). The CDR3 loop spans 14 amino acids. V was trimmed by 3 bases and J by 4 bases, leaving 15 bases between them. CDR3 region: CSASLIGQGTEAFF. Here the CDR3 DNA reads TGCAGTGCTAGCCTAATAGGGCAGGGCACTGAAGCTTTCTTT.

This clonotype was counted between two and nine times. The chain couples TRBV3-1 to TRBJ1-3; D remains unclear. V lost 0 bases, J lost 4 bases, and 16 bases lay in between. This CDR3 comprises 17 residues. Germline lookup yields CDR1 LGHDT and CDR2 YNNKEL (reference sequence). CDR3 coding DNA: TGTGCCAGCAGCCAAGACGAAGGGTCTGGGAACGGAAACACCATATATTTT. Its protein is CASSQDEGSGNGNTIYF.

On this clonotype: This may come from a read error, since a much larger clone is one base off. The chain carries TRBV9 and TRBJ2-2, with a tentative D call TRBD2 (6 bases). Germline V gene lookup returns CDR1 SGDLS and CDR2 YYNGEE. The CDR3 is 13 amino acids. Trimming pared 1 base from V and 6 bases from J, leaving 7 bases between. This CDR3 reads CASSVSGAGELFF. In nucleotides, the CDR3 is TGTGCCAGCAGCGTATCGGGAGCCGGGGAGCTGTTTTTT.

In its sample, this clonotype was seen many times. The CDR3 DNA sequence: TGTGCCAGCAGTTACATCATCGGGAACGGCTATGGCTACACCTTC. Protein sequence: CASSYIIGNGYGYTF. The V and J genes are TRBV6-5 and TRBJ1-2; no clear D gene. Germline V lookup: CDR1 MNHEY, CDR2 SVGAGI. The CDR3 loop spans 15 amino acids. V lost 2 bases, J lost 4 bases, and 14 bases lay in between.

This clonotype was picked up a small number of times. The CDR3 reads CASSSPGGHEQFF. The DNA for the CDR3 is TGTGCCAGCAGTTCCCCAGGGGGCCATGAGCAGTTCTTC. The chain is built from TRBV27 and TRBJ2-1; 8 bases map to TRBD1. The ends lost 4 bases at V and 8 bases at J; junction bases unmatched: 4. The germline V gene encodes CDR1 MNHEY and CDR2 SMNVEV (reference sequence). The CDR3 is made up of 13 amino acids.

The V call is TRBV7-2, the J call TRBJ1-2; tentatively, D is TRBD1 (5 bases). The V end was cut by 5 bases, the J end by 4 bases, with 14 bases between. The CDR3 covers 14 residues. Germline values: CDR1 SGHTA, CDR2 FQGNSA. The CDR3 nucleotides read TGTGCCAGCAGCACCGGAGACAGAGCCTATGGCTACACCTTC. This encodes CASSTGDRAYGYTF.